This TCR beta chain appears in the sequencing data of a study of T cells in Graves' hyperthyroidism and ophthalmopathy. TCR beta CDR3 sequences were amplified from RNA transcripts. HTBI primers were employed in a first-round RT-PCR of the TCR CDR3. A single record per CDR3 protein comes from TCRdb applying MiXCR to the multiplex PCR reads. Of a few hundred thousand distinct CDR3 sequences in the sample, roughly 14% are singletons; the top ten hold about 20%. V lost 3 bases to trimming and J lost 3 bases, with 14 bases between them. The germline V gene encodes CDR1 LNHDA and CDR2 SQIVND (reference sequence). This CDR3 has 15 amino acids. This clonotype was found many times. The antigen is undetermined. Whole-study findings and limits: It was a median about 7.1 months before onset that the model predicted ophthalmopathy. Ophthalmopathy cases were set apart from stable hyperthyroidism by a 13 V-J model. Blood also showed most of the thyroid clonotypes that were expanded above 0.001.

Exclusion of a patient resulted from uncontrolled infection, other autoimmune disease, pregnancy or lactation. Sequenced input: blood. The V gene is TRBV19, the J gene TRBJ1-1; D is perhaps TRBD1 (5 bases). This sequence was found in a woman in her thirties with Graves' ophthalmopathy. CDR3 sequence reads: CASSIPLGVDTEAFF. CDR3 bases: TGTGCCAGTAGTATCCCTCTGGGGGTGGACACTGAAGCTTTCTTT.